This T cell receptor beta chain was identified in a study of identical twins. Trimming took off 3 bases at V and 3 bases at J, with 11 bases between the two ends. The CDR3 is made up of 14 amino acids. CDR1 is MRHNA and CDR2 is SNTAGT in the germline V gene. General study findings and limits: With abundant cord blood beta clonotypes, insertions were fewer; memory repertoires showed no such pattern.

Each CDR3 protein gets one entry after TCRdb re-called the 5' RACE reads with MiXCR. The sample has a few hundred thousand distinct CDR3 sequences, roughly an eighth seen once. Ten or more counts support this clonotype. Its specificity is unknown. These same records also appear under a second study, on yellow fever vaccine responses in identical twins.

V and J are TRBV6-4 and TRBJ1-1; a possible D gene is TRBD1 (5 bases). The source material was CD8+ T cells sorted from blood. This TCR was sampled from a woman aged 18-30 years in good health. CDR3 sequence (DNA): TGTGCCAGCAGTGAGCGGGACGGCGACACTGAAGCTTTCTTT. This translates into CASSERDGDTEAFF.